This T cell receptor (beta chain) was profiled in a study of T cells in Graves' hyperthyroidism and ophthalmopathy. Amplified regions were TCR beta CDR3 sequences from RNA transcripts. An initial round of RT-PCR targeting the TCR CDR3 relied on the HTBI primer set. A single record per CDR3 protein comes from TCRdb applying MiXCR to the multiplex PCR reads. Here the sample spans about 560,000 distinct CDR3 sequences, around 16% being singletons. In this sample, this clonotype turned up many times. Its antigen remains unidentified. Hyperthyroidism of Graves' type that showed no ophthalmopathy progression within 18 months was stable. Whole-study findings and limits: Blood also showed most of the thyroid clonotypes that were expanded above 0.001. For ophthalmopathy, model prediction preceded onset by a median 6.5 months.

The TCR originated in a woman aged 25 to 39 with Graves' hyperthyroidism. Input material: blood.

CDR3 amino acids: CASSYSSGSGETQYF. CDR3 bases: TGTGCCAGCAGTTACTCGAGCGGGAGTGGGGAGACCCAGTACTTC. This chain links TRBV6-6 with TRBJ2-5; TRBD2 matches 8 bases. V gave up 0 bases and J gave up 5 bases; unmatched junction bases: 5. The germline V gene has CDR1 MNHNY and CDR2 SVGAGI (reference sequence). The CDR3 spans 15 residues.